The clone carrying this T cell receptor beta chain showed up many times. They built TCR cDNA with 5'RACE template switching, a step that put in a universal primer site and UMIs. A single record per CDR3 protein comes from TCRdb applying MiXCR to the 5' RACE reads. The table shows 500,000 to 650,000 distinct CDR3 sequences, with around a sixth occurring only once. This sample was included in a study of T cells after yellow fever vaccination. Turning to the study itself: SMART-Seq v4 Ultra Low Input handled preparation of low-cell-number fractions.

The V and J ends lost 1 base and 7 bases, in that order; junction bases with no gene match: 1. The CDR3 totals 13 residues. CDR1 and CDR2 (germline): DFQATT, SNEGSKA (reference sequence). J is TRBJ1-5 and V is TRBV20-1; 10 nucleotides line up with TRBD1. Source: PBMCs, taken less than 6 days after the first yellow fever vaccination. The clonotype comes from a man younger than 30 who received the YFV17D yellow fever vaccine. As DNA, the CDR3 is TGCAGTGCTAGAGGACAGGGGGCCCAGCCCCAGCATTTT. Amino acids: CSARGQGAQPQHF.